This T cell receptor beta chain was captured by sequencing in a study of blood T cell repertoires in COVID-19. The overall study: Some COVID-19 samples were acute and others convalescent; all came from the United States, Italy and Spain. From T cells, B-cell-depleted T cells, or PBMCs came the material, which was cDNA or gDNA.

In the source study's methods: Using reference gene primer amplification, nucleated cell counts were estimated. Only in-frame clones appear in the TCRdb table, and some are missing; sequencing was by immunoSEQ multiplex PCR. V, J and clone size derive from that table, while D and trimming were established from the DNA sequence. The sample consists of about 230,000 clones, 75% to 85% of them appearing once. Patients of the Seattle cohort, enrolled during active infection, were followed longitudinally. The germline V gene has CDR1 SGHNT and CDR2 YYREEE (reference sequence). The CDR3 loop spans 13 amino acids. Trimming at V came to 4 bases and at J to 7 bases, leaving 7 bases not matched to a gene.

The sample consisted of peripheral blood. V usage is TRBV5-4 and J usage is TRBJ1-2, with 7 positions matching TRBD1. The clonotype was recovered from a woman aged 25-40 years with COVID-19, enrolled during active disease. CDR3 nucleotide sequence: TGTGCCAGCAGCAGAGGGGGCCAATTTGGCTACACCTTC. Translating it yields CASSRGGQFGYTF.